Reported below is one T cell receptor beta chain. This receptor's antigen is unknown. No per-base quality is available; no much larger clone lies one base away. The same CDR3 arises from other DNA sequences in this sample as well. TCRbeta CDR3 regions were amplified from genomic DNA by means of the immunoSEQ Assay, a bias-controlled multiplex PCR. Regarding the original processing steps: The number of nucleated cells in each sample was estimated by amplification of reference gene primers within the assay. To quantify the absolute abundance of each unique TCRbeta CDR3 rearrangement, sequence reads were collapsed and filtered. For each sample, productive Simpson clonality was calculated as the square root of Simpson's diversity index across productive rearrangements. Drawn from immuneACCESS, this table holds only the in-frame rearrangements with V and J called that TCRdb kept. Clones are partly lost; checked studies trace under half to an unresolved V gene and leave the rest unexplained. D and trimming were read from the DNA, whereas the V and J calls and clone size are those reported in that table. In all, the sample holds under 400,000 clones, and 88% of those were seen once. The ten largest clonotypes hold 1.5% to 2% of the sample.

The data were obtained in a study of blood T cell repertoires in COVID-19 (TCRdb year 2020). Background for the entire study: Samples from collaborators originated in the United States, Italy and Spain and spanned both the acute and convalescent phases of COVID-19. The material from the prospective study consisted of cDNA or gDNA derived from T cells, B-cell-depleted T cells, or PBMCs. Deeply sampled blood TCRbeta repertoires from subjects exposed to, actively infected with, or recovered from COVID-19 were included in the dataset. The repertoires were released in a freely available public database meant as a resource for research on the immune response to SARS-CoV-2. The samples were drawn from the first 160 participants of the ongoing ImmuneRACE study and from 950 to 1,500 subjects provided by 6 global collaborators. A de-identified subject ID, COVID-19 status, age in years and sex were almost always included in the sample metadata. Where available, HLA class I and class II types were taken from metadata supplied by the sample provider and were not determined by assay-based typing. Study-level results and caveats: The amount of clinical and demographic metadata varied by source and participant and was provided uncurated.

In Seattle, one collaborating source enrolled patients while the infection was active and tracked those patients longitudinally over the course of disease. Whole blood was collected in K2EDTA tubes by collaborating institutions according to the institutions' own protocols. For TCRbeta analysis, collaborator samples were shipped as frozen whole blood, as isolated PBMCs, or as DNA extracted from either sample type. As encoded in the germline V gene (reference sequence), CDR1 is LNHNV while CDR2 is YYDKDF. The CDR3 starts with the cysteine, ends with the phenylalanine, and has 14 residues. Of the read, only the CDR3 DNA is kept; its 42 bases are in frame from base 1. V is cut by 0 bases and J by 4 bases, and the space between the germline ends is 7 bases.

Sequenced material: peripheral blood. Recombination linked TRBV15 to TRBJ1-5, with no D gene named confidently. The TCR sequence derives from a woman younger than 45 with COVID-19, enrolled during active disease. The CDR3 is CATSRDRGNQPQHF. The DNA reads TGTGCCACCAGCAGAGATCGGGGAAATCAGCCCCAGCATTTT.